This T cell receptor beta chain was observed in a study of blood T cells in healthy people across ages. It was with a sample-barcoded 5' primer and a J-beta primer mix that a second PCR of roughly 7 to 12 cycles was run. One entry per CDR3 protein, called by TCRdb with MiXCR from the 5' RACE reads. This table holds some 900,000 distinct CDR3 sequences, 29% found once. This clonotype was seen ten or more times. Its antigen remains unknown. Study observations and caveats: Diversity of TCR beta correlated strongly with naive T cell percentage.

Every participating donor contributed around 9.5 milliliters of peripheral blood through a draw. Per-sample PBMC isolation yielded at least 6.5 million cells. Extraction of total RNA produced a minimum of 5.5 micrograms from each sample. V was pared by 3 bases and J by 6 bases, with 6 bases between. CDR1 and CDR2 from the germline V gene are GTSNPN and SVGIG (reference sequence). CDR3 length: 11 amino acids. The chain uses TRBV30 and TRBJ2-1; D unclear. Sequences were obtained from blood. The sequence was collected from a woman older than 75 in good health. CDR3 in amino acids: CAWSKTNEQFF. Here the CDR3 DNA reads TGTGCCTGGAGCAAAACCAATGAGCAGTTCTTC.